This entry is about one TCR beta chain. The antigen is unknown. Indicated time point: pre-sensitization, week 0. Regarding treatment: therapeutic diphenylcyclopropenone sensitization with weekly scalp DPC. The data stem from a study of human T cells and chemical hapten exposure. Study at large: Patch testing was performed with 0.01% DPC on the upper back, with reading at 6 days.

Study-wide points: Higher patch test scores went with higher counts of PT1 expanded TCRs.

Germline CDR1 SGHTA, CDR2 FQGTGA. This CDR3 has 13 amino acids. V was cut by 2 bases and J by 6 bases, with 8 bases left in between. Each cDNA molecule in the library carried unique molecular identifiers. Authors' methods: Just over 95,000 TCRs per sample was the median, with a range of about 20,000 to 750,000. TCRdb passed the RACE reads through MiXCR, listing each CDR3 protein once. TCRdb, rather than the study authors, made the V and J calls. The data show roughly 100,000 distinct CDR3 sequences, around 9.6% seen once. The chain is built from TRBV7-3 and TRBJ2-1, with D unclear. Sequenced material: whole blood, taken in connection with sensitization to the hapten diphenylcyclopropenone (DPC). This sequence originates from a woman aged 40 to 50 with alopecia areata. Some clones in this sample may be carry-over from other donors' samples. The CDR3 region is CASSLRRSNEQFF. CDR3 nucleotides: TGTGCCAGCAGCTTACGCAGGTCCAATGAGCAGTTCTTC.